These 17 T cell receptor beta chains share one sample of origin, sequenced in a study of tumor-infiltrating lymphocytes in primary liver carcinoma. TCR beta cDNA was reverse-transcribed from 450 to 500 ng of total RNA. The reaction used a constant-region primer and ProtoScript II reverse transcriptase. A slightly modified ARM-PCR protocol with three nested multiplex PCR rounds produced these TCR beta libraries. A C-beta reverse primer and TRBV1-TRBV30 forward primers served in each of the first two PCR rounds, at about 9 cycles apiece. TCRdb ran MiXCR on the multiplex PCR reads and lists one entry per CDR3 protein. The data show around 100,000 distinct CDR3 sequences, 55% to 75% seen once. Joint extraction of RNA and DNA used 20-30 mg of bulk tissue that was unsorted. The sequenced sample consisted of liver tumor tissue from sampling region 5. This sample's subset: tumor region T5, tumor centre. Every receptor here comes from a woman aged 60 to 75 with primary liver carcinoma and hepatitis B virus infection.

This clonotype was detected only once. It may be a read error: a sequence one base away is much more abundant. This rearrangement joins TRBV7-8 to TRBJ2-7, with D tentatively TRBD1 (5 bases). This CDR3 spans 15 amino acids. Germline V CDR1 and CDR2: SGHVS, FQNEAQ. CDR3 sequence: CASCLVPGQAYEQYF. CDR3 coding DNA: TGTGCCAGCTGCTTAGTTCCAGGGCAGGCCTACGAGCAGTACTTC.

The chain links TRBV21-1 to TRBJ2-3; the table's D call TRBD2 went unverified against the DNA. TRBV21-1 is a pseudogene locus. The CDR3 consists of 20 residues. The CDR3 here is CASSEGLLAGGGSSADTQYF. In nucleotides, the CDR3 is TGTGCCAGCAGCGAAGGCCTACTAGCGGGAGGTGGGAGTAGCGCAGATACGCAGTATTTT.

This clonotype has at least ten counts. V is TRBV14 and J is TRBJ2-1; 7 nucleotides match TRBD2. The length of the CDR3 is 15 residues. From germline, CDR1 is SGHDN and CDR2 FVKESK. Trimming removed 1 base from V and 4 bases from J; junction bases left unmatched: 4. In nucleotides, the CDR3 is TGTGCCAGCAGCCAAGCCGGGACTACATACAATGAGCAGTTCTTC. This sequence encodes CASSQAGTTYNEQFF.

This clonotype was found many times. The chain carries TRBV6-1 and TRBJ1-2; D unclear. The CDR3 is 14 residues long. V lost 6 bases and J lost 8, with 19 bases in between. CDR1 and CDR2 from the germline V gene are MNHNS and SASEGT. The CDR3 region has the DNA TGTGCCAGCAGGGAAACGGGTCGGCCTTCGGGCTACACCTTC. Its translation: CASRETGRPSGYTF.

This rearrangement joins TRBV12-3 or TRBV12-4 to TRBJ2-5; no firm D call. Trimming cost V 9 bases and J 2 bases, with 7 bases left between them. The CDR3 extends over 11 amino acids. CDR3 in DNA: TGTGCCAGTAGACTTCAAGAGACCCAGTACTTC. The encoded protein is CASRLQETQYF.

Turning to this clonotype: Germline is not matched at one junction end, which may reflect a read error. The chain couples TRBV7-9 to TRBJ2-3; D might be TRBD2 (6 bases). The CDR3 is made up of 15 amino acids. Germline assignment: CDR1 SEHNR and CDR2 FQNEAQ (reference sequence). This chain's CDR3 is CANSFPGVITDTQYF. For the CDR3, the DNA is TGTGCCAACAGCTTCCCGGGAGTAATCACGGATACGCAGTATTTT.

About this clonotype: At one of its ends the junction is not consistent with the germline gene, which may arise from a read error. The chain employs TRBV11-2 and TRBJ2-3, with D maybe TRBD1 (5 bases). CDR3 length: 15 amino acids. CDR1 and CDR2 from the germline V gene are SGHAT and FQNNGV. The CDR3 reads CASSVDAGSINTQYF. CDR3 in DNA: TGTGCCAGCAGCGTAGATGCAGGGTCCATAAATACGCAGTATTTT.

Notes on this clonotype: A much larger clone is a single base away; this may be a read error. CDR3 coding DNA: TGTGCCAGCAGCTTAGCGACGTGGAGCTCTGGGGCCAACGTCCTGACTTTC. Its translation: CASSLATWSSGANVLTF. V usage is TRBV7-8 and J usage is TRBJ2-6, with unresolved D. Trimming took 0 bases from V and 0 from J, leaving 9 bases between them. CDR3 length equals 17 residues. Germline V gene lookup returns CDR1 SGHVS and CDR2 FQNEAQ. Based on the CDR3 plus reference TRBV7-8 and TRBJ2-6, the full variable domain is GAGVSQSPRYKVAKRGQDVALRCDPISGHVSLFWYQQALGQGPEFLTYFQNEAQLDKSGLPSDRFFAERPEGSVSTLKIQRTQQEDSAVYLCASSLATWSSGANVLTFGAGSRLTVL.

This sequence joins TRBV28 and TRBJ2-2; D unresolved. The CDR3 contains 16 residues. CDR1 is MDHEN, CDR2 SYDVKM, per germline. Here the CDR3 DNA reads TGTGTCAGTACCCAATGGACGGACGCGAACACCGGGGAGCTGTTTTTT. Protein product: CVSTQWTDANTGELFF.

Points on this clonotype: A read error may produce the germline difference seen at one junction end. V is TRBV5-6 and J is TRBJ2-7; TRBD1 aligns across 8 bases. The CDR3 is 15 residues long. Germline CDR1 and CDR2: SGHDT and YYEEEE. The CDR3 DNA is TGTGCCAGCAGCTCACCTGGGACAGGTCGCTACGAGCAGCACTTC. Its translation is CASSSPGTGRYEQHF.

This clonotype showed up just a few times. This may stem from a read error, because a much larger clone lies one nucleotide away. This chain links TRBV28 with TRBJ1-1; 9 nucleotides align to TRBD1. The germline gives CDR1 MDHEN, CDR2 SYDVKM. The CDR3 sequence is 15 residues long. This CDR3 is CASSSLTGGATEALF. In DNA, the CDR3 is TGTGCCAGCAGTAGCTTGACAGGGGGGGCGACTGAAGCTCTCTTT.

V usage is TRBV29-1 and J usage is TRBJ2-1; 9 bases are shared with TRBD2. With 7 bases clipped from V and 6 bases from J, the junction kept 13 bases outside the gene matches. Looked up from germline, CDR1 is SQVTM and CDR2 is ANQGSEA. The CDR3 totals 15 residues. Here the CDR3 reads CSASGTPSFCNEQFF. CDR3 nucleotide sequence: TGCAGCGCTAGCGGGACGCCTAGCTTCTGCAATGAGCAGTTCTTC.

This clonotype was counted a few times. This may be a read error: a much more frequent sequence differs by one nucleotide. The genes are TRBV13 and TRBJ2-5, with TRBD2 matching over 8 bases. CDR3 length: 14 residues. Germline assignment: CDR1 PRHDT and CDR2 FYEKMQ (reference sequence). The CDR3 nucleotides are TGTGCCAGCAGAAAGACTAGCGTAGGGGAGACCCGGTACTTC. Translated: CASRKTSVGETRYF.

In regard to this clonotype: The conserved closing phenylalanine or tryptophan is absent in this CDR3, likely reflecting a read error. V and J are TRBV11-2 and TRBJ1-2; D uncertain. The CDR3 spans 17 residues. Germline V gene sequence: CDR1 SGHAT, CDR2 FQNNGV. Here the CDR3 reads CVSSLDPIRALRYGYTS. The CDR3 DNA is TGTGTCAGCAGCTTAGATCCGATCAGAGCGCTGCGCTATGGCTACACCTCC.

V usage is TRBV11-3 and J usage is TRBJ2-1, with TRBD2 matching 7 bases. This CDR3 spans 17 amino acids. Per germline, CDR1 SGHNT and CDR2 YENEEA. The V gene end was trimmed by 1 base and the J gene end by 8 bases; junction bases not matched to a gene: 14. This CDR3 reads CASSLGRGEWGPDEQFF. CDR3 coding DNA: TGTGCCAGCAGCTTAGGCCGGGGGGAGTGGGGTCCCGATGAGCAGTTCTTC.

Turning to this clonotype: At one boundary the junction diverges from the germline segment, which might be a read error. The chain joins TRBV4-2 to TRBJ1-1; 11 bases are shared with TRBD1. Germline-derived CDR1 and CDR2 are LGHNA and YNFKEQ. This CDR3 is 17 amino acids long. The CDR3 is CASGQKDRGLADTEAYF. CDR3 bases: TGTGCCAGCGGCCAGAAGGACAGGGGGCTTGCTGACACTGAAGCTTACTTT.

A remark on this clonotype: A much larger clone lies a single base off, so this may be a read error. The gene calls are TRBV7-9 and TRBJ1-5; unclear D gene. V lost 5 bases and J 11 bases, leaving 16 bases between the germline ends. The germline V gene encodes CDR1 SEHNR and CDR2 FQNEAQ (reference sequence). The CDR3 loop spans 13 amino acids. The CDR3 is CASSQEGIQSQHF. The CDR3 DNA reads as TGTGCCAGCAGCCAAGAAGGGATCCAGTCCCAGCATTTT.